This TCR beta chain derives from a study of cytomegalovirus exposure and HLA in healthy donors. PCR amplification relied on 60 Vbeta primers (plus 13 Jbeta primers). Profiling relied on immunoSEQ multiplex PCR, and the TCRdb table lists in-frame clones only, not all of them. The data show some 160,000 clones, under 85% seen once. Trimming stripped 7 bases from V and 3 bases from J, with 22 bases between. Germline CDR1 SGDLS, CDR2 YYNGEE. CDR3 size: 16 residues. This clone was counted only a few times. The sequence was obtained from a woman aged 25 to 39 in good health and CMV-seronegative. Sequences were obtained from PBMCs. This chain uses TRBV9 with TRBJ1-1; D call uncertain. The CDR3 sequence is CASHPGGIATHTEAFF. The CDR3 DNA follows: TGTGCCAGCCACCCTGGCGGGATAGCTACGCACACTGAAGCTTTCTTT.